Listed below are T cell receptor beta chains from one sample, sequenced in a study of Graves' ophthalmopathy and Graves' hyperthyroidism. TCRdb re-derived calls from the multiplex PCR reads in MiXCR, one entry per CDR3 protein. This sample has over a million distinct CDR3 sequences, with less than 45% found just once. Sequencing was done on a sample of peripheral blood or thyroid tissue (not recorded which). The receptors come from an adult man with Graves' hyperthyroidism. The CDR3 runs from the conserved cysteine through the conserved F or W. D genes are given only for firm matches. Clone size is stated in some rows and not others, as once, few, many or a class when expanded.

d_gene	j_gene	v_gene	abundance	CDR3aa	CDR3nt
.	TRBJ1-5	TRBV9	.	CASSVDGYNQPQHF	TGTGCCAGCAGCGTAGACGGTTACAATCAGCCCCAGCATTTT
TRBD2	TRBJ2-7	TRBV11-2	.	CASSPVGGSNYEQYF	TGTGCCAGCAGCCCAGTGGGCGGGAGCAATTACGAGCAGTACTTC
.	TRBJ2-7	TRBV30	.	CAWSVSRVREQYF	TGTGCCTGGAGTGTTTCCCGGGTGCGGGAGCAGTACTTC
TRBD1	TRBJ2-7	TRBV7-8	.	CASRSGTEYEQYF	TGTGCCAGCAGGTCTGGGACAGAGTACGAGCAGTACTTC
TRBD1	TRBJ1-2	TRBV4-1	.	CASSLYGTGDYGYTF	TGTGCCAGCAGCTTGTATGGGACAGGGGACTATGGCTACACCTTC
TRBD2	TRBJ2-5	TRBV29-1	.	CSLGGLGSETQYF	TGCAGCTTAGGGGGACTAGGAAGTGAGACCCAGTACTTC
TRBD1	TRBJ1-4	TRBV19	.	CASRRQGGLFF	TGTGCCAGTAGACGACAGGGAGGTCTGTTTTTT
TRBD1	TRBJ1-5	TRBV4-2	.	CASSQELRDRVGQPQHF	TGTGCCAGCAGCCAAGAGTTAAGGGACAGGGTTGGTCAGCCCCAGCATTTT
.	TRBJ1-1	TRBV2	.	CASSERGSEAFF	TGTGCCAGCAGTGAACGAGGTTCTGAAGCTTTCTTT
TRBD2	TRBJ2-7	TRBV20-1	.	CSASGAGGPHYEQYF	TGCAGTGCTAGTGGGGCGGGAGGGCCTCACTACGAGCAGTACTTC
TRBD1	TRBJ1-1	TRBV12-3/TRBV12-4	few	CASTGTVGYTEAFF	TGTGCCAGCACCGGGACAGTTGGCTACACTGAAGCTTTCTTT
.	TRBJ1-1	TRBV7-2	.	CASSEGRYREVKSEAFF	TGTGCCAGCAGCGAAGGGCGGTACAGGGAGGTGAAGTCTGAAGCTTTCTTT
.	TRBJ1-1	TRBV20-1	.	CSARDPIRDTEAFF	TGCAGTGCTAGAGATCCCATTAGGGACACTGAAGCTTTCTTT
TRBD1	TRBJ1-2	TRBV7-9	.	CASSSTGSGNTF	TGTGCCAGCAGCTCGACAGGGTCTGGAAACACCTTC
TRBD1	TRBJ1-1	TRBV4-2	many	CASSGTGRDEAFF	TGTGCCAGCAGTGGGACAGGGCGCGATGAAGCTTTCTTT
.	TRBJ1-6	TRBV20-1	once	CSASADNNSPLHF	TGCAGTGCTAGCGCGGACAATAATTCACCCCTCCACTTT
.	TRBJ1-3	TRBV7-2	many	CASSSGGAAFSGNTIYF	TGTGCCAGCAGCTCGGGAGGGGCAGCATTCTCCGGAAACACCATATATTTT
.	TRBJ2-7	TRBV6-2/TRBV6-3	.	CASSLFSGAEQYF	TGTGCCAGCAGTTTGTTTTCGGGTGCCGAGCAGTACTTC
.	TRBJ2-5	TRBV29-1	few	CSVRRDFQETQYF	TGCAGCGTTAGAAGGGACTTCCAAGAGACCCAGTACTTC
.	TRBJ1-3	TRBV6-6	few	CASSYSIQGGGNTIYF	TGTGCCAGCAGTTACTCGATTCAGGGAGGTGGAAACACCATATATTTT
.	TRBJ1-1	TRBV4-1	.	CASSQIGDFGTEAFF	TGCGCCAGCAGCCAGATTGGGGATTTCGGGACTGAAGCTTTCTTT
TRBD1	TRBJ1-2	TRBV2	.	CASSPTGQGISGYTF	TGTGCCAGCAGTCCCACGGGACAGGGCATATCTGGCTACACCTTC
.	TRBJ2-7	TRBV5-6	.	CASSFRSRVMKVYEQYF	TGTGCCAGCAGCTTTCGTTCCCGGGTTATGAAAGTATACGAGCAGTACTTC
.	TRBJ1-1	TRBV29-1	.	CSGTTGLATEAFF	TGCAGCGGCACAACAGGGTTGGCCACTGAAGCTTTCTTT
.	TRBJ1-1	TRBV29-1	.	CSVESRGQGNTEAFF	TGCAGCGTTGAATCCCGGGGCCAGGGGAACACTGAAGCTTTCTTT
.	TRBJ1-4	TRBV12-3/TRBV12-4	.	CASNRGGGEKLFF	TGTGCCAGCAACCGGGGAGGGGGGGAAAAACTGTTTTTT
.	TRBJ2-5	TRBV9	.	CASSVDGTAPSETQYF	TGTGCCAGCAGCGTAGATGGGACGGCCCCAAGTGAGACCCAGTACTTC
.	TRBJ1-1	TRBV25-1	.	CASSPTTTGILGAEAFF	TGTGCCAGCAGCCCGACAACTACAGGGATTCTCGGCGCTGAAGCTTTCTTT
.	TRBJ1-1	TRBV28	.	CASISLIRNTEAFF	TGTGCCAGCATCTCGTTGATACGGAACACTGAAGCTTTCTTT
.	TRBJ2-5	TRBV20-1	few	CSAQELVAGETQYF	TGCAGTGCGCAAGAACTAGTGGCCGGGGAGACCCAGTACTTC
.	TRBJ2-1	TRBV7-3	.	CASSLGTSQGQFF	TGTGCCAGCAGCCTTGGCACCAGCCAAGGGCAGTTCTTC
.	TRBJ1-1	TRBV2	.	CASRDSGGGAGEAFF	TGTGCCAGCAGAGACAGCGGGGGGGGGGCCGGTGAAGCTTTCTTT
.	TRBJ2-2	TRBV7-2	many	CASIPVGANTGELFF	TGTGCCAGCATCCCAGTGGGGGCGAACACCGGGGAGCTGTTTTTT
.	TRBJ2-6	TRBV7-2	many	CASSQRGGVSSGANVLTF	TGTGCCAGCAGCCAGAGGGGTGGGGTGAGCTCTGGGGCCAACGTCCTGACTTTC
.	TRBJ1-1	TRBV12-3/TRBV12-4	many	CASKDYLNTEAFF	TGTGCCAGCAAAGACTACCTGAACACTGAAGCTTTCTTT
.	TRBJ2-7	TRBV27	.	CASSRTMYHGEQYF	TGTGCCAGCAGTAGAACTATGTACCACGGCGAGCAGTACTTC
TRBD1	TRBJ2-5	TRBV25-1	.	CASSSQGLKETQYF	TGTGCCAGCAGCTCACAGGGGTTGAAGGAGACCCAGTACTTC
TRBD1	TRBJ2-7	TRBV4-1	.	CASSQTTGGDYEQYF	TGCGCCAGCAGCCAAACGACAGGGGGAGATTACGAGCAGTACTTC
TRBD1	TRBJ2-7	TRBV7-6	many	CASSLTGEFSSYEQYF	TGTGCCAGCAGCTTAACAGGGGAGTTTAGCTCCTACGAGCAGTACTTC
.	TRBJ1-5	TRBV19	.	CASSIYSSNQPQHF	TGTGCCAGTAGTATATATTCAAGCAATCAGCCCCAGCATTTT
TRBD1	TRBJ1-2	TRBV9	.	CASSPNTEGGQDNGYTF	TGTGCCAGCAGCCCAAACACCGAGGGGGGACAGGACAATGGCTACACCTTC
.	TRBJ1-1	TRBV19	many	CASRDRAENTEAFF	TGTGCCAGTAGAGACCGAGCAGAGAACACTGAAGCTTTCTTT
.	TRBJ2-7	TRBV29-1	.	CSVVMGGYEQYF	TGCAGCGTTGTGATGGGGGGCTACGAGCAGTACTTC
.	TRBJ1-2	TRBV12-3/TRBV12-4	.	CASSYGMAYGYTF	TGTGCCAGCAGTTACGGCATGGCGTATGGCTACACCTTC
TRBD1	TRBJ1-2	TRBV10-2	.	CASSEPDRGIGYTF	TGCGCCAGCAGTGAGCCGGACAGGGGGATTGGCTACACCTTC
TRBD1	TRBJ2-7	TRBV20-1	.	CSAGTGPEQYF	TGCAGTGCGGGGACAGGGCCCGAGCAGTACTTC
.	TRBJ1-5	TRBV5-6	many	CASSLQSQPQHF	TGTGCCAGCAGCCTCCAAAGTCAGCCCCAGCATTTT
.	TRBJ2-7	TRBV6-1	few	CASATTAHTFYEQYF	TGTGCCAGCGCGACGACGGCTCACACCTTCTACGAGCAGTACTTC
TRBD2	TRBJ2-7	TRBV29-1	.	CSVVGGKLYEQYF	TGCAGCGTTGTCGGGGGGAAGCTTTACGAGCAGTACTTC